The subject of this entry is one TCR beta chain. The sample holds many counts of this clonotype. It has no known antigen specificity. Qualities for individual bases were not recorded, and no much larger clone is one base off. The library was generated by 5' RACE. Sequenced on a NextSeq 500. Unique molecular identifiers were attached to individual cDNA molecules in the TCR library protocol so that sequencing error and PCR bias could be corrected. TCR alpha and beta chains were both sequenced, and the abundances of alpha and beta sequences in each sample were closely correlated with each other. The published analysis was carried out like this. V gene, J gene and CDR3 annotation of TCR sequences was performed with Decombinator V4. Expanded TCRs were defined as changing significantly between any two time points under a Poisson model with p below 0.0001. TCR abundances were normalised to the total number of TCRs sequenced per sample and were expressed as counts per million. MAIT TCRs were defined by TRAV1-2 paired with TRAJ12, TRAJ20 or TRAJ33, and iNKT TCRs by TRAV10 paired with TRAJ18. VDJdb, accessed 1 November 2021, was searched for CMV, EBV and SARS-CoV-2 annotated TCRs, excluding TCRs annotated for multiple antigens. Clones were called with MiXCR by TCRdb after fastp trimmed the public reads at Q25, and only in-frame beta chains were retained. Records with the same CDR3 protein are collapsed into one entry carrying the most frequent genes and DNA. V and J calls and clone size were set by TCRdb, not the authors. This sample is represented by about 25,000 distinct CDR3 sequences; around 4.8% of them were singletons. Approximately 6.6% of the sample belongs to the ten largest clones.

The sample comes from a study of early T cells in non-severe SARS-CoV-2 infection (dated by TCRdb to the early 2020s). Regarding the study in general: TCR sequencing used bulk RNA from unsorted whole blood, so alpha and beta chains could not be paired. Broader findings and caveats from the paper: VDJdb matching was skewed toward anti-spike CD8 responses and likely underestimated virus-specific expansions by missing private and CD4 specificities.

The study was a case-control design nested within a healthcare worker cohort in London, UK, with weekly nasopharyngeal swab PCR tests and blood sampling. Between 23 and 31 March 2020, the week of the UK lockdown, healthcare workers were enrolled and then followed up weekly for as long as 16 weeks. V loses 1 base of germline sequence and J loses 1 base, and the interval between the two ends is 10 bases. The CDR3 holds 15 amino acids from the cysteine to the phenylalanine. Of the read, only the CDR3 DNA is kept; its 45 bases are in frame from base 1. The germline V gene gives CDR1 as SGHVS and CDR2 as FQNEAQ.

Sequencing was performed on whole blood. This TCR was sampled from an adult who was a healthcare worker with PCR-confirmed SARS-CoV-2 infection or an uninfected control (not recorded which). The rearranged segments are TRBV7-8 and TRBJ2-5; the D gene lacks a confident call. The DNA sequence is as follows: TGTGCCAGCAGCTTAGAAGGACGGTTCCAAGAGACCCAGTACTTC. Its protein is CASSLEGRFQETQYF.